The 17 T cell receptor beta chains below come from one sample, sequenced in a study of human T cells and chemical hapten exposure. Noted time point: patch test 3, about 24 weeks after DPC sensitization. Treatment meaning: therapeutic diphenylcyclopropenone sensitization with weekly scalp DPC. TCRdb fed the RACE reads into MiXCR, producing one record per CDR3 protein. This repertoire shows about 82,000 distinct CDR3 sequences, roughly 13% found once; its top ten account for roughly 5.9%. Sequencing was performed on whole blood, taken in connection with sensitization to the hapten diphenylcyclopropenone (DPC). The receptors were sampled from a woman aged 45-65 years with alopecia areata. Some clones in this sample may be carry-over from other donors' samples.

Many counts were recorded for this clonotype. The chain recombines TRBV29-1 with TRBJ2-1, with 10 nucleotides matching TRBD2. The J segment lost 3 bases and the V segment lost 5 bases, leaving 4 bases of the junction unmatched. Per germline, CDR1 SQVTM and CDR2 ANQGSEA. The CDR3 runs 14 residues. The DNA of the CDR3 is TGCAGCGTTATCGGACTAGCGGTCTACAATGAGCAGTTCTTC. This translates into CSVIGLAVYNEQFF.

This clonotype was observed many times. V and J are TRBV12-5 and TRBJ2-5; weak D call: TRBD1 (5 bases). CDR3 length equals 13 residues. The V gene lost 10 bases and the J gene lost 5 bases, with 17 bases spanning the gap. Germline-derived CDR1 and CDR2 are LGHNT and FRNRAP. The CDR3 protein is CATQPRDQETQYF. Here the CDR3 DNA reads TGTGCTACCCAACCCAGGGATCAGGAGACCCAGTACTTC.

This clonotype showed up just a few times. V usage is TRBV29-1 and J usage is TRBJ1-1, with D uncertain. Germline lookup yields CDR1 SQVTM and CDR2 ANQGSEA. Trimming pared 3 bases from V and 1 base from J, leaving 3 bases between. The CDR3 length is 11 residues. The CDR3 coding sequence is TGCAGCGTTGACAGGAACACTGAAGCTTTCTTT. It specifies CSVDRNTEAFF. Drawing the rest from reference TRBV29-1 and TRBJ1-1, the complete variable domain is SAVISQKPSRDICQRGTSLTIQCQVDSQVTMMFWYRQQPGQSLTLIATANQGSEATYESGFVIDKFPISRPNLTFSTLTVSNMSPEDSSIYLCSVDRNTEAFFGQGTRLTVV.

This clonotype was observed a few times. The gene calls are TRBV20-1 and TRBJ2-1; 8 bases align to TRBD1. Germline-derived CDR1 and CDR2 are DFQATT and SNEGSKA (reference sequence). This CDR3 has 14 residues. Trimming took 8 bases from V and 4 from J; bases not matched to a gene: 10. The DNA for the CDR3 is TGCAGTCCTACCCCCGGGACAGGTTACAATGAGCAGTTCTTC. Amino acids: CSPTPGTGYNEQFF.

This clonotype was seen many times. The V call is TRBV29-1, the J call TRBJ2-1; 10 nucleotides align to TRBD2. Trimming removed 7 bases from V and 7 bases from J; junction bases left unmatched: 4. The germline gives CDR1 SQVTM, CDR2 ANQGSEA. This CDR3 is built from 12 residues. The CDR3 loop is CSAKTSGNEQFF. CDR3 coding DNA: TGCAGCGCCAAGACTAGCGGGAATGAGCAGTTCTTC.

This clonotype showed up many times. This sequence joins TRBV29-1 and TRBJ2-3; 7 nucleotides align to TRBD2. CDR1 and CDR2 from the germline V gene are SQVTM and ANQGSEA. V was clipped by 1 base and J by 5 bases; unmatched bases: 6. This CDR3 region has 14 residues. The CDR3 DNA is TGCAGCGTTGAAGGTGGACTAGTAAAAGATACGCAGTATTTT. Translated, it gives CSVEGGLVKDTQYF.

The chain recombines TRBV6-1 with TRBJ2-3; 10 positions match TRBD2. V was clipped by 4 bases and J by 4 bases; unmatched bases: 2. Germline values: CDR1 MNHNS, CDR2 SASEGT. This CDR3 is built from 14 residues. The CDR3 DNA reads TGTGCCAGCAGTGGAGGACTAGCGGCAGATACGCAGTATTTT. Translating it yields CASSGGLAADTQYF.

The V gene is TRBV4-2, the J gene TRBJ2-2; D is possibly TRBD2 (6 bases). With 0 bases removed from V and 4 bases from J, the gap between germline ends came to 12 bases. This CDR3 comprises 16 residues. CDR1 and CDR2 (germline): LGHNA, YNFKEQ. The CDR3 region has the DNA TGTGCCAGCAGCCAAGATCCGGGGGTTGGCACCGGGGAGCTGTTTTTT. It codes for CASSQDPGVGTGELFF.

This clonotype has ten or more counts. The rearrangement links TRBV27 to TRBJ2-1; a weak D match, TRBD2 (6 bases). The CDR3 runs 16 residues. Trimming stripped 7 bases from V and 9 bases from J, with 25 bases between. Germline lookup yields CDR1 MNHEY and CDR2 SMNVEV (reference sequence). The CDR3 DNA sequence: TGTGCCAGCAACCCCCGTCCTTCGGGGGTCACCCTTGAGCAGTTCTTC. It translates to CASNPRPSGVTLEQFF.

This clonotype was found many times. V gene TRBV3-1 combines with J gene TRBJ2-3; D might be TRBD1 (6 bases). Germline CDR1 and CDR2: LGHDT and YNNKEL (reference sequence). The CDR3 is 15 amino acids. V shed 1 base and J shed 1 base, with 9 bases lying between them. The CDR3 protein is CASSQGGGRTDTQYF. CDR3 sequence (DNA): TGTGCCAGCAGCCAAGGAGGGGGTCGCACAGATACGCAGTATTTT.

The chain uses TRBV6-2 or TRBV6-3 and TRBJ2-5, with D possibly called TRBD1 or TRBD2 (5 bases each). The germline V gene has CDR1 MNHEY and CDR2 SVGEGT. The CDR3 has 15 residues. Trimming pared 6 bases from V and 4 bases from J, leaving 18 bases between. CDR3 DNA sequence: TGTGCCAGCAGAGAGAACAGGAGGCCAGCAGAGACCCAGTACTTC. Its translation is CASRENRRPAETQYF.

This clonotype was seen many times. The J gene is TRBJ2-7, the V gene TRBV12-3 or TRBV12-4, with D perhaps TRBD1 (6 bases). The CDR3 extends over 13 amino acids. V lost 4 bases to trimming and J lost 2 bases, with 9 bases between them. CDR3 in amino acids: CASSSHRAYEQYF. DNA of the CDR3: TGTGCCAGCAGTTCCCACAGGGCCTACGAGCAGTACTTC.

In this sample, this clonotype turned up many times. The chain recombines TRBV20-1 with TRBJ1-5; no reliable D call. The CDR3 covers 12 residues. Germline CDR1 reads DFQATT; CDR2 reads SNEGSKA (reference sequence). Trimming took 3 bases from V and 4 from J, leaving 7 bases between them. The CDR3 DNA is TGCAGTGCTAGGAAGAGTAATCAGCCCCAGCATTTT. It translates to CSARKSNQPQHF.

In regard to this clonotype: Possible read error: a much larger clone is one base away. The chain employs TRBV20-1 and TRBJ2-6; D tentatively fits TRBD1 or TRBD2 (6 bases each). V was clipped by 1 base and J by 8 bases, with 15 bases between them. This CDR3 contains 15 residues. Germline loops: CDR1 DFQATT, CDR2 SNEGSKA (reference sequence). CDR3: CSARAFTGRTNVLTF. CDR3 nucleotide sequence: TGCAGTGCTAGAGCTTTTACAGGGAGGACCAACGTCCTGACTTTC.

As DNA, the CDR3 is TGTGCCAGCAGCCCCCCCGGGACTAGCGTCTACGAGCAGTACTTC. As protein: CASSPPGTSVYEQYF. The chain is built from TRBV3-1 and TRBJ2-7, with 10 bases matching TRBD2. CDR3 length: 15 amino acids. The ends lost 4 bases at V and 3 bases at J; junction bases unmatched: 6. From germline, CDR1 is LGHDT and CDR2 YNNKEL (reference sequence).

This clonotype has ten or more counts. The rearrangement uses TRBV7-9 and TRBJ2-5, with D unresolved. The ends were cut back, 5 bases at V and 5 bases at J, with 9 bases in the middle. This CDR3 region has 12 residues. Germline loops: CDR1 SEHNR, CDR2 FQNEAQ (reference sequence). CDR3 nucleotide sequence: TGTGCCAGCAGCCGACTGGGGGAGACCCAGTACTTC. Encoded protein: CASSRLGETQYF.

This clonotype was seen a few times. The chain uses TRBV7-9 and TRBJ1-1; 8 nucleotides agree with TRBD1. Germline lookup yields CDR1 SEHNR and CDR2 FQNEAQ (reference sequence). J was trimmed by 4 bases and V by 5 bases; bases with no gene match: 6. The CDR3 length is 14 residues. In DNA form, the CDR3 reads TGTGCCAGCAGCCCAGACGGACAGGGCACTGAAGCTTTCTTT. This encodes CASSPDGQGTEAFF.